This T cell receptor (beta chain) derives from a study of regulatory T cells in long-lasting Graves disease (dated by TCRdb to about 2021). The study in broad terms: Persistent Graves' disease was defined as persistently positive TSH receptor autoantibodies together with antithyroid drug treatment for over 5 years. This study used TCR sequencing and RNA sequencing of peripheral blood to compare persistent Graves' disease patients against newly diagnosed Graves' disease patients. A total of some 35 samples underwent TCR sequencing, from about 13 patients with persistent Graves' disease and some 20 patients with newly diagnosed Graves' disease. The study was registered as a clinical trial and conducted in China. Antithyroid drugs had been taken for 8.5 to 11 years on average by persistent Graves' disease patients in the clinical cohort.

Results and caveats for the whole study, not just this receptor: A larger number of public clonotypes was shared among persistent patients (around 3,000) than among newly diagnosed patients (around 970). Sequencing and analysis were limited to the TCR beta chain. Compared with newly diagnosed patients, persistent Graves' disease patients had lower TCR Shannon entropy and fewer highly expanded clones, which suggests clonal expansion. The authors noted that the small sample size was a limitation that may lower accuracy. Only peripheral blood was studied, because thyroid tissue, the primary lesion, was inaccessible.

Libraries came from multiplex PCR. For sequencing, an Illumina HiSeq 4000 was employed. iRepertoire HTBI primers and Arm-PCR amplification of CDR3 regions were used to construct TCR beta libraries. PCR products were gel purified before sequencing. Regarding the original processing steps: Gene usage analysis of CDR3 amino acid clonotypes used the 62 TRBV and some 15 TRBJ segments found across samples. COPE and FqMerger were used to merge the filtered high-quality paired reads into contigs. BLAST was used to align contigs to IMGT TRBV, TRBD and TRBJ reference genes, with CDR3 defined following IMGT. Highly expanded clones were defined as clonotypes with a frequency above 0.1%. Repertoire diversity was measured by Shannon entropy, and V-J evenness by the Gini coefficient. Clonotypes shared by more than one individual were considered public. The public reads were run again by TCRdb, first through fastp at Q25 and then through MiXCR, and only productive beta chains were kept. Rows with one shared CDR3 protein collapse into an entry with the most common genes and DNA. The V and J calls shown here were made by TCRdb, not taken from the authors' results. A total of a few hundred thousand distinct CDR3 sequences appear in this sample, about a quarter of them only once. The ten largest clones capture approximately 25% of the sample.

Points on this clonotype: No antigen is known for it. Since a much larger clone is just one base distant, this may be a read error.

The time point label corresponds to: persistent/refractory GD, antithyroid drugs over 5 years with positive TRAb. For both TCR sequencing and RNA sequencing, RNA was extracted from PBMCs in TRIzol. Graves' disease was diagnosed according to American Thyroid Association guidelines. The patients came from an endocrinology department in Xi'an, China. From each patient, 7.5 to 9.5 milliliters of peripheral blood was collected into an EDTA anticoagulant tube. Ficoll Paque Plus density gradient separation was used to isolate PBMCs, and no additional T cell sorting was done. An Agilent 2100 Bioanalyzer and agarose gel were used to assess RNA quality, and a NanoDrop 2000 was used to measure RNA concentration. This receptor was identified in a female donor with Graves disease. The starting material was peripheral blood mononuclear cells (PBMCs), obtained when the disease was refractory, from a patient treated with antithyroid drugs.

CDR3 loop: CASKDRDRGTTGELLF. The nucleotide sequence is TGTGCCAGCAAGGACCGGGACAGGGGTACCACCGGGGAGCTGCTTTTT. This chain joins TRBV2 to TRBJ2-2; 10 central nucleotides agree with TRBD1. Sequences SNHLY (CDR1) and FYNNEI (CDR2) are obtained from the germline V gene. The CDR3 sequence holds 16 residues, the cysteine and phenylalanine included. Here the CDR3 DNA is all that survives: 48 bases in frame from base 1.